In this sample, the clone carrying this T cell receptor beta chain turned up a few times. The source of the sample is a study of cytomegalovirus exposure and HLA in healthy donors. V was shortened by 5 bases and J by 1 base, with 9 bases between the two germline ends. The CDR3 sequence is 13 residues long. The germline V gene encodes CDR1 LNHDA and CDR2 SQIVND (reference sequence). The PCR made use of 60 Vbeta and 13 Jbeta primers. Using immunoSEQ multiplex PCR, the repertoire was profiled, and TCRdb retains in-frame clones only, with some absent. The sample carries approximately 110,000 clones, around two thirds recorded once.

This chain joins TRBV19 and TRBJ2-7; D call uncertain. Sequenced material: PBMCs. The sequence derives from a man aged 25 to 40 in good health and CMV-seropositive. For the CDR3, the DNA is TGTGCCAGTAGTGAAGGAGTTTCCTACGAGCAGTACTTC. Its translation: CASSEGVSYEQYF.